The 29 T cell receptor beta chains below were found in one sample sequenced in a study of blood T cell repertoires in COVID-19. Produced via immunoSEQ multiplex PCR; TCRdb's table is partial and in-frame only. The data show 260,000 or so clones, under 90% seen once. Specimen: PBMCs or T cells enriched from blood (not recorded which). The source of these receptors is a woman between 40 and 50 years old who had been exposed to COVID-19.

The chain joins TRBV18 to TRBJ2-1; D gene ambiguous. Germline V gene data show CDR1 as KGHSH and CDR2 as LQKENI. With 3 bases removed from V and 10 bases from J, the gap between germline ends came to 7 bases. This CDR3 spans 11 amino acids. CDR3 residues: CASSPVREQFF. CDR3 in DNA: TGTGCCAGCTCACCTGTGCGCGAGCAGTTCTTC.

The rearrangement links TRBV10-3 to TRBJ1-2, with 8 bases lining up with TRBD1. J was trimmed by 4 bases and V by 4 bases; bases with no gene match: 5. The germline gives CDR1 ENHRY, CDR2 SYGVKD. The CDR3 consists of 14 residues. CDR3 DNA: TGTGCCATCAGTGGGGGACAGGTGGTCTATGGCTACACCTTC. It specifies CAISGGQVVYGYTF.

This rearrangement joins TRBV7-9 to TRBJ1-2, with a tentative D call TRBD1 (6 bases). Trimming pared 1 base from V and 2 bases from J, leaving 11 bases between. In germline, CDR1 is SEHNR, CDR2 FQNEAQ (reference sequence). This CDR3 spans 15 amino acids. The CDR3 reads CASSLVAGANYGYTF. The CDR3 bases are TGTGCCAGCAGCTTAGTGGCAGGGGCAAACTATGGCTACACCTTC.

V gene TRBV20-1 combines with J gene TRBJ2-7; 10 bases map to TRBD1. Germline CDR1 is DFQATT and CDR2 is SNEGSKA (reference sequence). The V and J ends lost 3 bases and 5 bases, in that order; junction bases with no gene match: 19. This CDR3 comprises 18 residues. The CDR3 here is CSASVGNRKPGTGDEQYF. CDR3 nucleotides: TGCAGTGCTAGTGTAGGGAACCGAAAACCCGGGACAGGGGACGAGCAGTACTTC.

V is TRBV5-6 and J is TRBJ2-5, with 10 bases fitting TRBD2. There are 16 residues in the CDR3. Germline CDR1 is SGHDT and CDR2 is YYEEEE. The J segment lost 3 bases and the V segment lost 6 bases, leaving 11 bases of the junction unmatched. The CDR3: CASTLITGTSEETQYF. The CDR3 region has the DNA TGTGCCAGCACTCTGATAACCGGGACTAGCGAAGAGACCCAGTACTTC. Looking up the rest from reference TRBV5-6 and TRBJ2-5 gives the full variable domain: DAGVTQSPTHLIKTRGQQVTLRCSPKSGHDTVSWYQQALGQGPQFIFQYYEEEERQRGNFPDRFSGHQFPNYSSELNVNALLLGDSALYLCASTLITGTSEETQYFGPGTRLLVL.

The V gene is TRBV27, the J gene TRBJ2-5; 8 bases are shared with TRBD2. The CDR3 totals 15 residues. CDR1 MNHEY and CDR2 SMNVEV come from the germline V gene (reference sequence). The J segment lost 4 bases and the V segment lost 5 bases, leaving 9 bases of the junction unmatched. The CDR3 DNA reads as TGTGCCAGCAGTCGTAAGGTCGCGGGAGGAGAGACCCAGTACTTC. It translates to CASSRKVAGGETQYF.

V gene TRBV19 combines with J gene TRBJ2-1; 7 bases map to TRBD2. The V and J ends lost 0 bases and 9 bases, in that order; junction bases with no gene match: 8. The CDR3 has 15 amino acids. Germline V gene data show CDR1 as LNHDA and CDR2 as SQIVND (reference sequence). The CDR3 sequence is CASSIDSGVLTEQFF. The CDR3 nucleotides are TGTGCCAGTAGTATAGACAGCGGGGTGCTAACTGAGCAGTTCTTC.

This clone was seen a single time. The chain combines TRBV3-1 (or the pseudogene TRBV3-2) with TRBJ1-5; 8 positions agree with TRBD1. V shed 1 base, J shed 3 bases, and the junction held 2 bases outside the gene matches. CDR1 is LGHDT and CDR2 is YNNKEL in the germline V gene (reference sequence). The CDR3 runs to 15 residues. This CDR3 is CASSQGDRNNQPQHF. DNA of the CDR3: TGTGCCAGCAGCCAAGGGGACAGGAACAATCAGCCCCAGCATTTT.

The CDR3 here is CASSQEGGVEQYF. The DNA of the CDR3 is TGTGCCAGCAGCCAAGAGGGGGGTGTCGAGCAGTACTTC. This chain joins TRBV3-1 (or the pseudogene TRBV3-2) and TRBJ2-7; D perhaps matches TRBD2 (6 bases). Per germline, CDR1 LGHDT and CDR2 YNNKEL (reference sequence). V lost 0 bases and J lost 6, with 9 bases in between. There are 13 residues in the CDR3.

The chain employs TRBV27 and TRBJ1-2, with D uncertain. Germline V lookup: CDR1 MNHEY, CDR2 SMNVEV (reference sequence). Trimming removed 4 bases from V and 7 bases from J, with 10 bases in between. The CDR3 totals 12 residues. The CDR3 loop reads CASSSVESGYTF. CDR3 nucleotide sequence: TGTGCCAGCAGTTCGGTCGAGTCTGGCTACACCTTC.

The chain joins TRBV20-1 to TRBJ2-2; D gene uncertain. Trimming took off 3 bases at V and 7 bases at J, with 6 bases between the two ends. CDR3 size: 11 residues. Germline CDR1 is DFQATT and CDR2 is SNEGSKA (reference sequence). The CDR3 DNA sequence: TGCAGTGCTAGGGCCTTCGGGGAGCTGTTTTTT. Amino acids: CSARAFGELFF.

This chain links TRBV4-1 with TRBJ1-3; 9 positions match TRBD1. CDR1 is MGHRA, CDR2 YSYEKL, per germline. The length of the CDR3 is 16 residues. Trimming at V came to 1 base and at J to 2 bases, leaving 3 bases not matched to a gene. The CDR3 DNA follows: TGCGCCAGCAGCCAAGTAGGGACAGGGACTGGAAACACCATATATTTT. Its translation is CASSQVGTGTGNTIYF.

This chain joins TRBV7-3 and TRBJ2-5; 11 nucleotides line up with TRBD2. CDR1 and CDR2 (germline): SGHTA, FQGTGA. The CDR3 length is 16 residues. Germline trimming cut 5 bases from V and 5 bases from J; bases unmatched to any gene: 10. DNA for the CDR3: TGTGCCAGCAGCCCGCTAGCGGGGGGCGGCGGGGAGACCCAGTACTTC. It yields the protein CASSPLAGGGGETQYF.

The sample holds a few counts of this clone. This chain links TRBV6-1 with TRBJ1-5, with D perhaps matching TRBD1 (5 bases). V dropped 3 bases and J dropped 12 bases, with 9 bases sitting between them. The CDR3 consists of 11 residues. Germline values: CDR1 MNHNS, CDR2 SASEGT. CDR3 residues: CASSETDHQHF. CDR3 DNA: TGTGCCAGCAGTGAGACAGATCACCAGCATTTT.

This chain uses TRBV4-1 with TRBJ2-3; 15 bases are shared with TRBD2. From germline, CDR1 is MGHRA and CDR2 YSYEKL. The trim removed 2 bases at V and 3 bases at J, leaving 12 bases unmatched. This CDR3 is 20 amino acids long. The CDR3 bases are TGCGCCAGCAGCCAACCCCTCAGGGGACTAGCGGGGGGACGAACAGATACGCAGTATTTT. This translates into CASSQPLRGLAGGRTDTQYF.

This clone was seen a few times. This chain uses TRBV4-1 with TRBJ2-3; TRBD1 might be the D (7 bases). Trimming cost V 0 bases and J 1 base, with 20 bases left between them. The CDR3 covers 19 residues. Germline assignment: CDR1 MGHRA and CDR2 YSYEKL. CDR3 amino acids: CASSQEVSRARGGTDTQYF. The CDR3 DNA follows: TGCGCCAGCAGCCAAGAAGTGAGTCGGGCCAGGGGGGGCACAGATACGCAGTATTTT.

This sequence joins TRBV5-1 and TRBJ2-3; 9 positions match TRBD1. This CDR3 is 15 amino acids long. The J segment lost 3 bases and the V segment lost 0 bases, leaving 2 bases of the junction unmatched. The germline V gene encodes CDR1 SGHRS and CDR2 YFSETQ. CDR3: CASSLEGQGTDTQYF. The CDR3 DNA is TGCGCCAGCAGCTTGGAAGGACAGGGGACAGATACGCAGTATTTT.

The chain is built from TRBV10-3 and TRBJ1-5; 8 positions match TRBD1. Germline V gives CDR1 ENHRY, CDR2 SYGVKD. The CDR3 sequence is 21 residues long. V lost 2 bases and J lost 0; bases outside the gene matches: 18. In DNA, the CDR3 is TGTGCCATCAGTGAGCCGACTGCTGGACAGGGCCCGGACGGTAGCAATCAGCCCCAGCATTTT. Protein sequence: CAISEPTAGQGPDGSNQPQHF.

This rearrangement joins TRBV2 to TRBJ2-1; TRBD2 aligns across 8 bases. V trimming: 6 bases; J trimming: 0 bases; junction bases outside the gene matches: 4. The CDR3 has 15 amino acids. Germline values: CDR1 SNHLY, CDR2 FYNNEI. CDR3 DNA: TGTGCCAGCAGGGACCTAGCGGGCTCCTACAATGAGCAGTTCTTC. Its translation is CASRDLAGSYNEQFF.

This clone was counted between two and nine times. The chain is built from TRBV7-9 and TRBJ2-7; 7 nucleotides align to TRBD2. Germline V lookup: CDR1 SEHNR, CDR2 FQNEAQ (reference sequence). The CDR3 extends over 15 amino acids. V lost 3 bases to trimming and J lost 0 bases; unmatched junction nucleotides: 5. CDR3 loop: CASSFAGTNSYEQYF. Written as DNA, the CDR3 is TGTGCCAGCAGCTTCGCCGGGACTAACTCCTACGAGCAGTACTTC.

The V gene is TRBV28, the J gene TRBJ1-2; 8 nucleotides match TRBD1. Unmatched junction bases numbered 11, after V lost 6 bases and J lost 8 bases. The CDR3 consists of 14 residues. Germline CDR1 and CDR2: MDHEN and SYDVKM. The CDR3 sequence is CASSRTGNRLGYTF. CDR3 in DNA: TGTGCCAGCAGCCGGACAGGGAATAGGTTAGGCTACACCTTC.

This chain joins TRBV19 and TRBJ2-1; 9 bases are shared with TRBD2. Germline-derived CDR1 and CDR2 are LNHDA and SQIVND (reference sequence). CDR3 length equals 15 residues. The V gene end was trimmed by 1 base and the J gene end by 10 bases; junction bases not matched to a gene: 8. This CDR3 reads CASSIVGTSLREQFF. The CDR3 bases are TGTGCCAGTAGTATAGTTGGGACTAGCCTCAGGGAGCAGTTCTTC.

The chain recombines TRBV12-3 or TRBV12-4 with TRBJ1-4; the D is unclear. The CDR3 is 13 residues long. Trimming pared 5 bases from V and 0 bases from J, leaving 4 bases between. CDR3 nucleotide sequence: TGTGCCAGCAGTCTTCCAACTAATGAAAAACTGTTTTTT. Its translation: CASSLPTNEKLFF.

This clone has only one observation. The CDR3 DNA is TGCGCCAGCAGCTATACGGGACAGGGGGCAGACAACGGGGAGCTGTTTTTT. This gives the protein CASSYTGQGADNGELFF. The chain carries TRBV5-1 and TRBJ2-2; 12 positions match TRBD1. Trimming took 3 bases from V and 7 from J; bases not matched to a gene: 10. The CDR3 contains 17 residues. Germline loops: CDR1 SGHRS, CDR2 YFSETQ.

The chain combines TRBV2 with TRBJ2-2, with TRBD2 matching over 13 bases. Germline V gene sequence: CDR1 SNHLY, CDR2 FYNNEI. CDR3 size: 21 residues. J gave up 2 bases and V 2 bases, and 14 bases lay outside the gene matches. This chain's CDR3 is CASSEKKGFRLAGGNTGELFF. CDR3 DNA sequence: TGTGCCAGCAGTGAAAAGAAGGGGTTCAGACTAGCGGGGGGAAACACCGGGGAGCTGTTTTTT.

V and J are TRBV19 and TRBJ1-5; 10 nucleotides line up with TRBD1. The junction had 7 bases not matched to a gene; V was cut back by 7 bases and J by 7 bases. The CDR3 extends over 14 amino acids. Germline values: CDR1 LNHDA, CDR2 SQIVND (reference sequence). This CDR3 reads CASNTGDRGQPQHF. Written as DNA, the CDR3 is TGTGCCAGTAACACAGGGGACAGGGGCCAGCCCCAGCATTTT.

V gene TRBV2 combines with J gene TRBJ1-3, with 7 bases lining up with TRBD1. The germline V gene has CDR1 SNHLY and CDR2 FYNNEI. This CDR3 spans 15 amino acids. The junction had 10 bases not matched to a gene; V was cut back by 8 bases and J by 3 bases. CDR3 DNA: TGTGCCAGCGGGACCTACGCAGGGGGTGGAAACACCATATATTTT. Encoded protein: CASGTYAGGGNTIYF.

This clone has more than one count but fewer than ten. At the DNA level, this CDR3 is encoded by other sequences in the same sample as well. V is TRBV9 and J is TRBJ1-3; 8 nucleotides agree with TRBD1. The V and J ends lost 3 bases and 3 bases, in that order; junction bases with no gene match: 5. The CDR3 runs to 15 residues. CDR1 SGDLS and CDR2 YYNGEE come from the germline V gene. CDR3 loop: CASSGQGAGGNTIYF. The CDR3 DNA follows: TGTGCCAGCAGCGGCCAGGGGGCAGGTGGAAACACCATATATTTT.

The chain joins TRBV5-6 to TRBJ1-3, with unresolved D. V shed 1 base and J shed 0 bases, with 17 bases lying between them. The germline gives CDR1 SGHDT, CDR2 YYEEEE. The CDR3 length is 18 residues. The CDR3 DNA sequence: TGTGCCAGCAGCTTGAGGACTAACATCCCCCGCTCTGGAAACACCATATATTTT. Translation: CASSLRTNIPRSGNTIYF.